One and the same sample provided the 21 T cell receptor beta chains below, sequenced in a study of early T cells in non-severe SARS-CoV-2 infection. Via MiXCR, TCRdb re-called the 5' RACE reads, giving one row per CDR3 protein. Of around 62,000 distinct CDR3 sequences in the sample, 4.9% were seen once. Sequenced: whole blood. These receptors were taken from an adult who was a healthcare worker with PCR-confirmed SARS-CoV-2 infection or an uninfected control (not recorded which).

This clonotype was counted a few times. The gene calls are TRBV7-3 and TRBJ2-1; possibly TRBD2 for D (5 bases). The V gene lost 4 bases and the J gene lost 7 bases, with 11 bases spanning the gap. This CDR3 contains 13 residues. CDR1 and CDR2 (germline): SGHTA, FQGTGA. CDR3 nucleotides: TGTGCCAGCAGCTCCCCGACGGGGAATGAGCAGTTCTTC. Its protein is CASSSPTGNEQFF. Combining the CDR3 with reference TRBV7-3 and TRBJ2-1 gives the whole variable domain GAGVSQTPSNKVTEKGKYVELRCDPISGHTALYWYRQSLGQGPEFLIYFQGTGAADDSGLPNDRFFAVRPEGSVSTLKIQRTERGDSAVYLCASSSPTGNEQFFGPGTRLTVL.

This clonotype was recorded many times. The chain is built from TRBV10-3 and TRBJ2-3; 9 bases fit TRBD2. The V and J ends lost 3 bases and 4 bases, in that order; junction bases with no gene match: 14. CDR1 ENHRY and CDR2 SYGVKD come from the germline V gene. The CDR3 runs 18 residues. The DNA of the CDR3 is TGTGCCATCAGTGACCCTAGCGGGAAGGGGTATGACGCAGATACGCAGTATTTT. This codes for CAISDPSGKGYDADTQYF.

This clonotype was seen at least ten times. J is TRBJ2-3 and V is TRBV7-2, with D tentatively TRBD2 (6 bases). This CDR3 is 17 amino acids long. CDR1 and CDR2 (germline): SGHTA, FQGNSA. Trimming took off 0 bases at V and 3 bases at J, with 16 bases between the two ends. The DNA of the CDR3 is TGTGCCAGCAGCTTAGCCGCCCGAGCGGGTCGGACAGATACGCAGTATTTT. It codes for CASSLAARAGRTDTQYF.

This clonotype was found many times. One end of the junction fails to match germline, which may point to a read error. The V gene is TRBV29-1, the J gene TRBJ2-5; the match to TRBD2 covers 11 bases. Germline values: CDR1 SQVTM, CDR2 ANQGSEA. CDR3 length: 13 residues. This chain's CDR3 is CSVQTSGNSKGNF. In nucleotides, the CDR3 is TGCAGCGTTCAGACTAGCGGGAACTCGAAGGGGAACTTC.

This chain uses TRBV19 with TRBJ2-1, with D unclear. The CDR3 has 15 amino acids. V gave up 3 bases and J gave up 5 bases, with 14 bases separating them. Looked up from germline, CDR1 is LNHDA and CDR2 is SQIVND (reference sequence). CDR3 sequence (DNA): TGTGCCAGTAGTATCTCGGGCCGGTTAAACAATGAGCAGTTCTTC. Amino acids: CASSISGRLNNEQFF.

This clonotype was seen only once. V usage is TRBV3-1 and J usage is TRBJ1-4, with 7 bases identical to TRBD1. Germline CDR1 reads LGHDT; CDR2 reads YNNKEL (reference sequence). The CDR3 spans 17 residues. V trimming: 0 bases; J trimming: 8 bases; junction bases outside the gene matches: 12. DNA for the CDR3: TGTGCCAGCAGCCAAGAGGGGGGGGACAGAGATTTCGAAAAACTGTTTTTT. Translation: CASSQEGGDRDFEKLFF.

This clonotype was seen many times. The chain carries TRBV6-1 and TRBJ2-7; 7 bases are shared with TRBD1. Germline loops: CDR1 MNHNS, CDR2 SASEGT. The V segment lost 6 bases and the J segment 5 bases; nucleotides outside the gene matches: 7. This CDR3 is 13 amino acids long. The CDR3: CASRPTGKDEQYF. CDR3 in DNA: TGTGCCAGCAGACCGACAGGGAAGGACGAGCAGTACTTC.

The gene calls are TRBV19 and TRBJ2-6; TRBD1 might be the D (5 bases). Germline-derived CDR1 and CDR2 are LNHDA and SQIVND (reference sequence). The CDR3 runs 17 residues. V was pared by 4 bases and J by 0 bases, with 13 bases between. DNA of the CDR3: TGTGCCAGTAGTACCTACCGACAGTTCTCTGGGGCCAACGTCCTGACTTTC. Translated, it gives CASSTYRQFSGANVLTF.

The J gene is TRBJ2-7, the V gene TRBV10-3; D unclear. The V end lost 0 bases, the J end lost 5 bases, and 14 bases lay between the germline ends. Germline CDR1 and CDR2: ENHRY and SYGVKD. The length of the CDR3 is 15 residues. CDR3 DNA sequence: TGTGCCATCAGTGAGTCAGTGAAAGGGAAGGACGAGCAGTACTTC. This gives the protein CAISESVKGKDEQYF.

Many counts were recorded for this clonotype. The CDR3 reads CASSPSGTEHNQPQHF. The DNA of the CDR3 is TGTGCCAGCAGCCCATCAGGGACAGAACACAATCAGCCCCAGCATTTT. The V and J genes are TRBV4-2 and TRBJ1-5; 7 nucleotides agree with TRBD1. Germline V gene lookup returns CDR1 LGHNA and CDR2 YNFKEQ. The trim removed 4 bases at V and 3 bases at J, leaving 9 bases unmatched. This CDR3 has 16 amino acids.

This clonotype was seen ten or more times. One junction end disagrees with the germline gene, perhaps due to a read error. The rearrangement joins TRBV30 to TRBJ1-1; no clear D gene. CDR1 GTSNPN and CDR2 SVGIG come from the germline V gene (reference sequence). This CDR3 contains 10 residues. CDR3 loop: CAWSYGLMEF. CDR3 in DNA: TGTGCCTGGAGCTACGGTTTGATGGAGTTT.

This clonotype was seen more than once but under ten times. The CDR3 region has the DNA TGTGCCAGCAGTTCTTCCCAGGGACAGAGGGGCTACACCTTC. Amino acids: CASSSSQGQRGYTF. This rearrangement joins TRBV6-5 to TRBJ1-2, with 7 nucleotides matching TRBD1. This CDR3 has 14 residues. The J segment lost 8 bases and the V segment lost 4 bases, leaving 10 bases of the junction unmatched. The germline V gene encodes CDR1 MNHEY and CDR2 SVGAGI.

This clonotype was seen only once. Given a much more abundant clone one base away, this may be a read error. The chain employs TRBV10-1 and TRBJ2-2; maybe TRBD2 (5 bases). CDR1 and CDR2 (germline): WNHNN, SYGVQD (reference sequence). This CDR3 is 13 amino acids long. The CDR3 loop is CASSESVVGELIF. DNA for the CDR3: TGCGCCAGCAGTGAGTCGGTGGTTGGGGAGCTGATTTTT.

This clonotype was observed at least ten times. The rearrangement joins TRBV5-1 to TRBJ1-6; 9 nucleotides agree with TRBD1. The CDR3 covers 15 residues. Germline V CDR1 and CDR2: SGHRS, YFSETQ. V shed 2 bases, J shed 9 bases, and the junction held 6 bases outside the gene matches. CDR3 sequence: CASSLQGAQASPLHF. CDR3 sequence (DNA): TGCGCCAGCAGCTTACAGGGGGCGCAGGCTTCACCCCTCCACTTT. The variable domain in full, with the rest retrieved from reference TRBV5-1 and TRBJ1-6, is KAGVTQTPRYLIKTRGQQVTLSCSPISGHRSVSWYQQTPGQGLQFLFEYFSETQRNKGNFPGRFSGRQFSNSRSEMNVSTLELGDSALYLCASSLQGAQASPLHFGNGTRLTVT.

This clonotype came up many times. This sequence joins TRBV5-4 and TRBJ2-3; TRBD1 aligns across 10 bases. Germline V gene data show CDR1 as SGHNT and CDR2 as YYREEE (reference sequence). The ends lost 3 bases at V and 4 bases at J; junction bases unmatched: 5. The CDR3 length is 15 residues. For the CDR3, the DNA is TGTGCCAGCAGCTCCGGGACAGGGGCGGCAGATACGCAGTATTTT. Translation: CASSSGTGAADTQYF.

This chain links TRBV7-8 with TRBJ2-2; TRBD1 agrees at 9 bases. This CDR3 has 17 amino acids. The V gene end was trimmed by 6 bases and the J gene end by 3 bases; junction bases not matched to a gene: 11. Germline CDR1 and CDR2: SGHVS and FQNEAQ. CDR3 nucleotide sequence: TGTGCCAGCAGATTAATTCCGGGACAGGGCTACACCGGGGAGCTGTTTTTT. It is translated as CASRLIPGQGYTGELFF.

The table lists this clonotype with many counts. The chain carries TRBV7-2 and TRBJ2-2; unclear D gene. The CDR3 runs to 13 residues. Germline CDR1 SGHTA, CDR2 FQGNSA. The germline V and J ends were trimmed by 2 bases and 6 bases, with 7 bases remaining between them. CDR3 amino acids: CASSLTVAGELFF. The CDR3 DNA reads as TGTGCCAGCAGCTTAACGGTGGCCGGGGAGCTGTTTTTT.

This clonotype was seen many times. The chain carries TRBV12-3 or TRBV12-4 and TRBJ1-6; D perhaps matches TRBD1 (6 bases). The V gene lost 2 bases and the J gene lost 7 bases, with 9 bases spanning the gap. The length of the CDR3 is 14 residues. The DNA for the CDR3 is TGTGCCAGCAGTTTAACAGGGAGAAATTCACCCCTCCACTTT. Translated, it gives CASSLTGRNSPLHF.

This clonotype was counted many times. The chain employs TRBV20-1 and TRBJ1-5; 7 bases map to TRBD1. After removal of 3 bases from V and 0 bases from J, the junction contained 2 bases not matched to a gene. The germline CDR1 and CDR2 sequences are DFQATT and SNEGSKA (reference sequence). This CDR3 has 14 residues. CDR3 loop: CSARDRLSNQPQHF. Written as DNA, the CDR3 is TGCAGTGCTAGGGACAGGCTTAGCAATCAGCCCCAGCATTTT.

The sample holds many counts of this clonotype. CDR3 region: CASRGPAGGTDTQYF. The CDR3 DNA sequence: TGTGCCAGCAGAGGGCCAGCGGGGGGCACAGATACGCAGTATTTT. The rearrangement joins TRBV27 to TRBJ2-3; 8 nucleotides line up with TRBD2. The V gene's germline CDR1 is MNHEY and CDR2 SMNVEV (reference sequence). After removal of 6 bases from V and 1 base from J, the junction contained 6 bases not matched to a gene. CDR3 length equals 15 residues.

CDR3 sequence reads: CSARQGSSYEQYF. The CDR3 bases are TGCAGTGCTCGACAGGGAAGCTCCTACGAGCAGTACTTC. This chain joins TRBV20-1 and TRBJ2-7; 7 bases map to TRBD1. The junction had 4 bases not matched to a gene; V was cut back by 5 bases and J by 0 bases. This CDR3 is 13 amino acids long. CDR1 DFQATT and CDR2 SNEGSKA come from the germline V gene (reference sequence).